Presented here are 3 T cell receptor beta chains from one specimen sequenced in a study of blood T cell repertoires in COVID-19. The assay was immunoSEQ multiplex PCR, and TCRdb's table has in-frame clones only and misses some. The sample shows nearly 110,000 clones, around 92% of them seen only once. The sequenced material came from peripheral blood. The receptors were sampled from a man aged 40-49 years with active or convalescent COVID-19.

The chain recombines TRBV5-4 with TRBJ1-2; the match to TRBD1 covers 8 bases. The CDR3 totals 15 residues. V gave up 1 base and J gave up 8 bases; unmatched junction bases: 10. CDR1 is SGHNT, CDR2 YYREEE, per germline (reference sequence). CDR3 region: CASSLFFQGARGYTF. CDR3 sequence (DNA): TGTGCCAGCAGCTTGTTTTTCCAGGGGGCTAGAGGCTACACCTTC.

The CDR3 is CASRGATYEQYF. The CDR3 nucleotides read TGTGCCAGCAGAGGGGCAACCTACGAGCAGTACTTC. The chain links TRBV25-1 to TRBJ2-7; a possible D gene is TRBD1 (5 bases). CDR3 length: 12 amino acids. The V gene's germline CDR1 is MGHDK and CDR2 SYGVNS. The ends were cut back, 6 bases at V and 2 bases at J, with 8 bases in the middle.

The chain combines TRBV6-2 or TRBV6-3 with TRBJ1-2, with D possibly matching TRBD1 (5 bases). V was pared by 0 bases and J by 4 bases, with 9 bases between. This CDR3 has 14 residues. The germline V gene has CDR1 MNHEY and CDR2 SVGEGT. The CDR3 is CASSYSGRAYGYTF. CDR3 sequence (DNA): TGTGCCAGCAGTTACTCGGGCAGGGCCTATGGCTACACCTTC.